One sample yielded the 18 T cell receptor beta chains listed below, sequenced in a study of blood T cell repertoires in COVID-19. Repertoires were generated with immunoSEQ multiplex PCR, while TCRdb's copy carries only in-frame clones and drops some. Of around 430,000 clones listed, 88% are singletons. Sequences were obtained from peripheral blood. The receptors stem from a woman aged 45-65 years with COVID-19, enrolled during active disease.

There are a few counts of this clone. This chain connects TRBV5-1 to TRBJ1-1, with a weak D call TRBD1 (6 bases). V lost 3 bases to trimming and J lost 7 bases, with 13 bases between them. The CDR3 is 13 amino acids. The germline V gene encodes CDR1 SGHRS and CDR2 YFSETQ. CDR3 sequence (DNA): TGCGCCAGCAGCTCGCCTGGACAGCATGAAGCTTTCTTT. It translates to CASSSPGQHEAFF.

CDR3 nucleotides: TGTGCCAGCAGTCTAGCGGGGGGCCCCTCCTACAATGAGCAGTTCTTC. This sequence encodes CASSLAGGPSYNEQFF. The chain carries TRBV2 and TRBJ2-1; TRBD2 agrees at 11 bases. V dropped 5 bases and J dropped 0; count of bases not matched to a gene: 3. Germline CDR1 is SNHLY and CDR2 is FYNNEI. This CDR3 has 16 amino acids. Based on the CDR3 plus reference TRBV2 and TRBJ2-1, the full variable domain is EPEVTQTPSHQVTQMGQEVILRCVPISNHLYFYWYRQILGQKVEFLVSFYNNEISEKSEIFDDQFSVERPDGSNFTLKIRSTKLEDSAMYFCASSLAGGPSYNEQFFGPGTRLTVL.

This clone was seen a few times. The chain couples TRBV28 to TRBJ1-5, with TRBD1 as a possible D gene (5 bases). Germline-derived CDR1 and CDR2 are MDHEN and SYDVKM. The V and J ends lost 8 bases and 0 bases respectively, with 20 bases between them. The CDR3 has 17 residues. The CDR3 region is CASPPGGEGYSNQPQHF. In DNA, the CDR3 is TGTGCCAGCCCTCCGGGGGGAGAAGGCTATAGCAATCAGCCCCAGCATTTT.

With regard to this clone: This sample includes further DNA sequences coding for the same CDR3. The chain joins TRBV12-3 or TRBV12-4 to TRBJ2-3; D is undetermined. V was shortened by 3 bases and J by 6 bases, with 7 bases between the two germline ends. The CDR3 spans 12 residues. CDR3 in amino acids: CASSFPRDTQYF. The DNA for the CDR3 is TGTGCCAGCAGTTTTCCCCGGGATACGCAGTATTTT.

This chain joins TRBV6-6 and TRBJ2-6; D is uncertain. The length of the CDR3 is 12 residues. Looked up from germline, CDR1 is MNHNY and CDR2 is SVGAGI (reference sequence). V lost 7 bases and J lost 1, with 2 bases in between. Here the CDR3 reads CASISGANVLTF. The CDR3 DNA reads TGTGCCAGCATATCTGGGGCCAACGTCCTGACTTTC.

The chain links TRBV18 to TRBJ1-1; possibly TRBD1 for D (5 bases). There are 12 residues in the CDR3. Germline assignment: CDR1 KGHSH and CDR2 LQKENI. Trimming pared 3 bases from V and 8 bases from J, leaving 10 bases between. The CDR3 bases are TGTGCCAGCTCACCTGTTCAGGGCGAAGCTTTCTTT. It yields the protein CASSPVQGEAFF.

The chain joins TRBV5-1 to TRBJ1-1, with D unclear. The germline CDR1 and CDR2 sequences are SGHRS and YFSETQ. V lost 3 bases and J lost 7, with 19 bases in between. There are 15 residues in the CDR3. The CDR3: CASSSARREINEAFF. CDR3 in DNA: TGCGCCAGCAGCTCCGCCCGACGGGAGATCAATGAAGCTTTCTTT.

V gene TRBV30 combines with J gene TRBJ2-7, with TRBD1 identical over 8 bases. CDR3 length equals 13 residues. The germline gives CDR1 GTSNPN, CDR2 SVGIG (reference sequence). Trimming cost V 5 bases and J 6 bases; bases outside gene matches: 9. The CDR3 region is CAWGVDRGTEQYF. Written as DNA, the CDR3 is TGTGCCTGGGGAGTCGACAGGGGAACCGAGCAGTACTTC.

V usage is TRBV5-6 and J usage is TRBJ2-7; 8 bases agree with TRBD1. This CDR3 contains 12 residues. Trimming cost V 7 bases and J 5 bases; bases outside gene matches: 5. Per germline, CDR1 SGHDT and CDR2 YYEEEE. The CDR3 DNA sequence: TGTGCCAGCCGACAGGGGAGGCACGAGCAGTACTTC. This translates into CASRQGRHEQYF.

The gene calls are TRBV12-3 or TRBV12-4 and TRBJ1-2, with D possibly being TRBD1 (6 bases). There are 13 residues in the CDR3. V lost 6 bases and J lost 9, with 17 bases in between. This CDR3 reads CASSLNNRDRYTF. The CDR3 DNA follows: TGTGCCAGCAGCTTGAACAACAGGGATCGCTACACCTTC.

In its sample, this clone was seen a few times. The V and J genes are TRBV24-1 and TRBJ1-4; D unresolved. The germline V and J ends were trimmed by 7 bases and 6 bases, with 17 bases remaining between them. This CDR3 spans 15 amino acids. Germline assignment: CDR1 KGHDR and CDR2 SFDVKD. The CDR3 region is CATRTRVGTHEKLFF. The CDR3 region has the DNA TGTGCCACCAGGACCCGGGTGGGTACACATGAAAAACTGTTTTTT.

This chain links TRBV3-1 (or the pseudogene TRBV3-2) with TRBJ1-3; 9 bases align to TRBD1. The CDR3 runs to 14 residues. Trimming removed 2 bases from V and 8 bases from J; junction bases left unmatched: 4. The germline CDR1 and CDR2 sequences are LGHDT and YNNKEL (reference sequence). CDR3 DNA: TGTGCCAGCAGCCAATGGGACAGGGTATACACCATATATTTT. It specifies CASSQWDRVYTIYF.

This clone was counted once. The genes are TRBV9 and TRBJ1-1, with unresolved D. Germline loops: CDR1 SGDLS, CDR2 YYNGEE. The CDR3 loop spans 15 amino acids. V gave up 3 bases and J gave up 0 bases, with 12 bases separating them. The CDR3: CASSGSYRMNTEAFF. The CDR3 DNA follows: TGTGCCAGCAGCGGATCCTACCGCATGAACACTGAAGCTTTCTTT.

The sample holds one count of this clone. This chain uses TRBV14 with TRBJ1-6; possible D gene TRBD1, 6 bases. The CDR3 spans 15 residues. V dropped 4 bases and J dropped 7 bases, with 14 bases sitting between them. Germline CDR1 and CDR2: SGHDN and FVKESK. The CDR3 DNA is TGTGCCAGCAGCCTCCAAGGGACATGGAATTCACCCCTCCACTTT. It yields the protein CASSLQGTWNSPLHF.

The rearrangement links TRBV30 to TRBJ1-2; D is undetermined. The CDR3 has 11 amino acids. The ends were cut back, 7 bases at V and 0 bases at J, with 6 bases in the middle. Germline CDR1 reads GTSNPN; CDR2 reads SVGIG (reference sequence). CDR3 sequence (DNA): TGTGCCTCTCTCGCTAACTATGGCTACACCTTC. Encoded protein: CASLANYGYTF. The full variable domain, rest sourced from reference TRBV30 and TRBJ1-2, is SQTIHQWPATLVQPVGSPLSLECTVEGTSNPNLYWYRQAAGRGLQLLFYSVGIGQISSEVPQNLSASRPQDRQFILSSKKLLLSDSGFYLCASLANYGYTFGSGTRLTVV.

The rearrangement links TRBV27 to TRBJ2-1, with 11 bases matching TRBD2. From germline, CDR1 is MNHEY and CDR2 SMNVEV (reference sequence). Germline trimming cut 5 bases from V and 4 bases from J; bases unmatched to any gene: 7. The CDR3 runs 16 residues. CDR3 loop: CASSSGTSGLYNEQFF. In DNA, the CDR3 is TGTGCCAGCAGTAGCGGGACTAGCGGATTGTACAATGAGCAGTTCTTC.

The chain joins TRBV6-1 to TRBJ2-7, with D possibly being TRBD2 (5 bases). V lost 3 bases, J lost 5 bases, and 11 bases lay in between. The CDR3 spans 13 residues. Per the germline V gene, CDR1 is MNHNS and CDR2 is SASEGT. This chain's CDR3 is CASSERRSDEQYF. CDR3 nucleotides: TGTGCCAGCAGTGAGCGGAGGTCTGACGAGCAGTACTTC.

The rearrangement links TRBV11-2 to TRBJ2-1; a weak D match, TRBD2 (6 bases). The germline CDR1 and CDR2 sequences are SGHAT and FQNNGV. CDR3 length equals 13 residues. With 4 bases removed from V and 7 bases from J, the gap between germline ends came to 11 bases. The CDR3 coding sequence is TGTGCCAGCAGCTGGGGGGTAGGGAATGAGCAGTTCTTC. Residues: CASSWGVGNEQFF.